What follows is one TCR beta chain and its context. This entry belongs to a study of blood T cell repertoires in COVID-19. In the study overall: The cDNA or gDNA used as material had been derived from T cells, B-cell-depleted T cells, or PBMCs.

Germline CDR1 and CDR2: MNHEY and SMNVEV (reference sequence). Trimming removed 8 bases from V and 4 bases from J, with 18 bases in between. CDR3 length: 16 residues. Under the authors' procedure: Amplification of reference gene primers provided the estimated nucleated cell counts. Generated by immunoSEQ multiplex PCR, the TCRdb table keeps only in-frame clones and is missing some. V, J and clone size are taken as reported in that table, and D and trimming were inferred from the DNA itself. Among about 67,000 clones, 70% to 90% were seen once, and the ten largest hold approximately 20%. The chain is built from TRBV27 and TRBJ1-6; D is ambiguous. The source material was peripheral blood. The sequence derives from a woman of 80 years or more with acute or convalescent COVID-19. The CDR3 DNA follows: TGTGCCAGCCAGAAGGCGGTCCCGGAATATAATTCACCCCTCCACTTT. It translates to CASQKAVPEYNSPLHF.